The 30 T cell receptor beta chains listed next were all sequenced from one sample in a study of blood T cell repertoires in COVID-19. The method was immunoSEQ multiplex PCR; TCRdb's version includes in-frame clones alone and lacks a portion of them. The data hold about 130,000 clones, with roughly 85% observed a single time. Input material: peripheral blood. All receptors derive from a woman over 75 with acute or convalescent COVID-19.

This sequence joins TRBV9 and TRBJ1-2, with a possible D match to TRBD1 (6 bases). CDR1 SGDLS and CDR2 YYNGEE come from the germline V gene. The CDR3 is 12 residues long. V gave up 3 bases and J gave up 4 bases, with 7 bases separating them. In DNA form, the CDR3 reads TGTGCCAGCAGCGGGACAGTCTATGGCTACACCTTC. It encodes CASSGTVYGYTF.

This chain connects TRBV5-1 to TRBJ1-5; D remains unclear. The germline CDR1 and CDR2 sequences are SGHRS and YFSETQ. Trimming stripped 3 bases from V and 4 bases from J, with 8 bases between. CDR3 length: 13 residues. CDR3 sequence: CASSSSPNQPQHF. CDR3 DNA sequence: TGCGCCAGCAGCTCAAGCCCTAATCAGCCCCAGCATTTT.

The sample holds one count of this clone. V and J are TRBV18 and TRBJ1-6; 9 nucleotides match TRBD1. CDR1 and CDR2 from the germline V gene are KGHSH and LQKENI. Trimming at V came to 3 bases and at J to 11 bases, leaving 5 bases not matched to a gene. The CDR3 is 14 amino acids. CDR3 nucleotides: TGTGCCAGCTCACCGGGGACAGGGATCACACCCCTCCACTTT. This gives the protein CASSPGTGITPLHF. The full variable domain, in which reference TRBV18 and TRBJ1-6 provide the parts outside the CDR3, is NAGVMQNPRHLVRRRGQEARLRCSPMKGHSHVYWYRQLPEEGLKFMVYLQKENIIDESGMPKERFSAEFPKEGPSILRIQQVVRGDSAAYFCASSPGTGITPLHFGNGTRLTVT.

This sequence joins TRBV5-4 and TRBJ2-5; D is ambiguous. This CDR3 is built from 13 residues. V lost 2 bases and J 4 bases, leaving 9 bases between the germline ends. Germline CDR1 reads SGHNT; CDR2 reads YYREEE (reference sequence). In DNA, the CDR3 is TGTGCCAGCAGCTTACCCGTAGCAGAGACCCAGTACTTC. Its protein is CASSLPVAETQYF.

The CDR3 sequence: CASSADSIIGNTIYF. CDR3 in DNA: TGTGCCAGCAGCGCCGACAGTATTATAGGAAACACCATATATTTT. This chain joins TRBV9 and TRBJ1-3, with a tentative D call TRBD1 (5 bases). V lost 3 bases and J 4 bases, leaving 14 bases between the germline ends. Germline lookup yields CDR1 SGDLS and CDR2 YYNGEE. The CDR3 is 15 amino acids.

The J gene is TRBJ1-6, the V gene TRBV6-2 or TRBV6-3; D is undetermined. The length of the CDR3 is 14 residues. CDR1 and CDR2 (germline): MNHEY, SVGEGT. V dropped 5 bases and J dropped 2 bases, with 7 bases sitting between them. CDR3 sequence reads: CASSPPAYNSPLHF. The CDR3 bases are TGTGCCAGCAGTCCACCGGCCTATAATTCACCCCTCCACTTT.

The rearrangement joins TRBV5-8 to TRBJ1-2, with D tentatively TRBD1 (5 bases). Between the trimmed V and J ends, which lost 0 bases and 4 bases, there was a span of 13 bases. Germline V lookup: CDR1 SGHTS, CDR2 YDEGEE. CDR3 size: 15 residues. The CDR3 protein is CASSLAGGAGYGYTF. In DNA form, the CDR3 reads TGTGCCAGCAGCTTGGCCGGAGGGGCCGGCTATGGCTACACCTTC.

The V and J genes are TRBV7-2 and TRBJ2-7; D gene uncertain. Germline assignment: CDR1 SGHTA and CDR2 FQGNSA. The ends were cut back, 1 base at V and 3 bases at J, with 10 bases in the middle. CDR3 size: 14 residues. The CDR3 spells CASSLEPTNYEQYF. As DNA, the CDR3 is TGTGCCAGCAGCTTAGAGCCCACGAACTACGAGCAGTACTTC.

This clone has only a few counts. This chain uses TRBV5-1 with TRBJ2-7; 9 bases line up with TRBD1. V lost 5 bases and J lost 2; bases outside the gene matches: 2. The CDR3 covers 13 residues. CDR1 SGHRS and CDR2 YFSETQ come from the germline V gene. As DNA, the CDR3 is TGCGCCAGCAGACGGACAGGGGCCTACGAGCAGTACTTC. Its translation is CASRRTGAYEQYF.

V and J are TRBV19 and TRBJ1-2; 9 nucleotides agree with TRBD1. V lost 6 bases, J lost 8 bases, and 10 bases stayed unmatched. The CDR3 loop spans 14 amino acids. Germline V gene data show CDR1 as LNHDA and CDR2 as SQIVND (reference sequence). The CDR3 coding sequence is TGTGCCAGTAGCCGGGACAGGGATAGTTACGGCTACACCTTC. It encodes CASSRDRDSYGYTF.

CDR3 coding DNA: TGCGCCAGCAGCTTGGCCCCCGGACAGGGAAGACAGACTGAAGCTTTCTTT. Translation: CASSLAPGQGRQTEAFF. V and J are TRBV5-1 and TRBJ1-1; 8 nucleotides match TRBD1. V lost 0 bases, J lost 5 bases, and 12 bases stayed unmatched. Per germline, CDR1 SGHRS and CDR2 YFSETQ. The CDR3 totals 17 residues.

This clone has just a few counts. This chain connects TRBV18 to TRBJ1-5; D unresolved. The CDR3 covers 19 residues. Between the trimmed V and J ends, which lost 1 base and 2 bases, there was a span of 21 bases. CDR1 and CDR2 (germline): KGHSH, LQKENI. The CDR3, as DNA: TGTGCCAGCTCACCACTTGGGTCCGGGATATATGGGGGCAATCAGCCCCAGCATTTT. Translating gives CASSPLGSGIYGGNQPQHF.

This sequence joins TRBV5-5 and TRBJ2-1, with TRBD2 identical over 11 bases. This CDR3 contains 15 residues. V shed 4 bases and J 6 bases; nucleotides not matched to a gene: 6. Germline assignment: CDR1 SGHKS and CDR2 YYEKEE (reference sequence). CDR3 protein: CASSPRLAGTNEQFF. The DNA of the CDR3 is TGTGCCAGCAGCCCGAGACTAGCGGGGACCAATGAGCAGTTCTTC.

This chain joins TRBV29-1 and TRBJ1-2; 7 bases are shared with TRBD1. CDR1 and CDR2 from the germline V gene are SQVTM and ANQGSEA. The length of the CDR3 is 13 residues. Trimming removed 6 bases from V and 4 bases from J; junction bases left unmatched: 8. The CDR3 nucleotides are TGCAGCGTCGCGACAGGGTTGGGCTATGGCTACACCTTC. Translated, it gives CSVATGLGYGYTF.

The chain couples TRBV7-6 to TRBJ1-3; D remains ambiguous. Germline values: CDR1 SGHVS, CDR2 FNYEAQ. The CDR3 covers 18 residues. The V gene lost 5 bases and the J gene lost 0 bases, with 20 bases spanning the gap. Written as DNA, the CDR3 is TGTGCCAGCAGCGCCAGCACTCAAATCAGGTTCTCTGGAAACACCATATATTTT. Protein: CASSASTQIRFSGNTIYF.

This chain connects TRBV28 to TRBJ1-5, with TRBD1 as a possible D gene (5 bases). The V end was cut by 4 bases, the J end by 4 bases, with 14 bases between. Germline CDR1 is MDHEN and CDR2 is SYDVKM. The CDR3 totals 15 residues. CDR3 nucleotide sequence: TGTGCCAGCAGTTCCCCTTCAGGGAGGAATCAGCCCCAGCATTTT. As protein: CASSSPSGRNQPQHF. Together with reference TRBV28 and TRBJ1-5, the CDR3 gives the full variable domain: DVKVTQSSRYLVKRTGEKVFLECVQDMDHENMFWYRQDPGLGLRLIYFSYDVKMKEKGDIPEGYSVSREKKERFSLILESASTNQTSMYLCASSSPSGRNQPQHFGDGTRLSIL.

The chain carries TRBV5-1 and TRBJ1-3; D may be TRBD1 (6 bases). The CDR3 contains 13 residues. Germline V gives CDR1 SGHRS, CDR2 YFSETQ. Deletions cut 5 bases from V and 4 bases from J, with 10 bases between. This chain's CDR3 is CASRLDSGNTIYF. In DNA form, the CDR3 reads TGCGCCAGCAGACTGGACAGCGGAAACACCATATATTTT.

The chain couples TRBV14 to TRBJ1-2; D is unclear. From germline, CDR1 is SGHDN and CDR2 FVKESK. The CDR3 consists of 14 residues. Deletions cut 0 bases from V and 8 bases from J, with 13 bases between. The CDR3 is CASSQDGLGRGYTF. The CDR3 DNA follows: TGTGCCAGCAGCCAAGATGGACTGGGGAGAGGCTACACCTTC.

This clone was detected a few times. The V call is TRBV11-3, the J call TRBJ2-4; D possibly corresponds to TRBD2 (6 bases). Germline V gene sequence: CDR1 SGHNT, CDR2 YENEEA. With 7 bases removed from V and 1 base from J, the gap between germline ends came to 23 bases. This CDR3 comprises 18 residues. The CDR3 is CASTISGGGDEAKNIQYF. The DNA of the CDR3 is TGTGCCAGCACCATTAGTGGGGGAGGCGACGAGGCCAAAAACATTCAGTACTTC.

This rearrangement joins TRBV9 to TRBJ2-3; 8 bases fit TRBD1. V lost 2 bases, J lost 5 bases, and 10 bases stayed unmatched. Looked up from germline, CDR1 is SGDLS and CDR2 is YYNGEE. CDR3 length: 16 residues. The CDR3: CASSVSPPGGIDTQYF. In nucleotides, the CDR3 is TGTGCCAGCAGCGTTAGCCCCCCAGGGGGCATAGATACGCAGTATTTT.

CDR3 sequence reads: CASSRLGSGNTIYF. CDR3 coding DNA: TGTGCCAGTAGTCGCCTCGGGTCCGGAAACACCATATATTTT. The V gene is TRBV19, the J gene TRBJ1-3; D is unclear. V was clipped by 5 bases and J by 4 bases, with 12 bases between them. Germline V lookup: CDR1 LNHDA, CDR2 SQIVND (reference sequence). The CDR3 is made up of 14 amino acids.

The V and J genes are TRBV6-1 and TRBJ2-3, with D possibly being TRBD2 (6 bases). The CDR3 contains 15 residues. The germline V gene has CDR1 MNHNS and CDR2 SASEGT. V was clipped by 1 base and J by 6 bases, with 14 bases between them. The CDR3: CASSEVGGIWDTQYF. CDR3 bases: TGTGCCAGCAGTGAAGTTGGGGGGATTTGGGATACGCAGTATTTT.

The rearrangement uses TRBV19 and TRBJ1-1; the D is unclear. Trimming pared 3 bases from V and 2 bases from J, leaving 7 bases between. The CDR3 contains 13 residues. Germline CDR1 reads LNHDA; CDR2 reads SQIVND (reference sequence). The CDR3 region has the DNA TGTGCCAGTAGTATGGAGGTTAACACTGAAGCTTTCTTT. It yields the protein CASSMEVNTEAFF.

The chain carries TRBV19 and TRBJ1-2; 7 bases are a match to TRBD1. This CDR3 has 13 amino acids. In germline, CDR1 is LNHDA, CDR2 SQIVND (reference sequence). V dropped 5 bases and J dropped 4; count of bases not matched to a gene: 4. The DNA for the CDR3 is TGTGCCAGTAGTTTCGGACAGGTCTATGGCTACACCTTC. Translation: CASSFGQVYGYTF.

This clone appeared a single time. This chain joins TRBV5-8 and TRBJ1-2; TRBD1 might be the D (5 bases). The germline gives CDR1 SGHTS, CDR2 YDEGEE. The ends were cut back, 0 bases at V and 8 bases at J, with 8 bases in the middle. The CDR3 is 12 residues long. The CDR3 region is CASSLGTGGYTF. In nucleotides, the CDR3 is TGTGCCAGCAGCTTGGGAACAGGCGGCTACACCTTC.

The chain recombines TRBV18 with TRBJ2-3; 10 bases line up with TRBD1. The V gene end was trimmed by 3 bases and the J gene end by 2 bases; junction bases not matched to a gene: 2. Germline CDR1 and CDR2: KGHSH and LQKENI. The CDR3 runs to 15 residues. The CDR3 sequence is CASSPGTGDTDTQYF. The CDR3 bases are TGTGCCAGCTCACCCGGGACAGGGGACACAGATACGCAGTATTTT. Full variable domain (remainder filled in from reference TRBV18 and TRBJ2-3): NAGVMQNPRHLVRRRGQEARLRCSPMKGHSHVYWYRQLPEEGLKFMVYLQKENIIDESGMPKERFSAEFPKEGPSILRIQQVVRGDSAAYFCASSPGTGDTDTQYFGPGTRLTVL.

The chain has TRBV9 and TRBJ1-1; 7 nucleotides line up with TRBD1. CDR3 length: 15 amino acids. The ends lost 0 bases at V and 1 base at J; junction bases unmatched: 3. Germline CDR1 is SGDLS and CDR2 is YYNGEE. CDR3 sequence: CASSVGNRGNTEAFF. CDR3 nucleotides: TGTGCCAGCAGCGTAGGGAACAGGGGGAACACTGAAGCTTTCTTT. Looking up the rest from reference TRBV9 and TRBJ1-1 gives the full variable domain: DSGVTQTPKHLITATGQRVTLRCSPRSGDLSVYWYQQSLDQGLQFLIQYYNGEERAKGNILERFSAQQFPDLHSELNLSSLELGDSALYFCASSVGNRGNTEAFFGQGTRLTVV.

J is TRBJ2-7 and V is TRBV7-8; 11 nucleotides align to TRBD2. The CDR3 totals 15 residues. CDR1 and CDR2 (germline): SGHVS, FQNEAQ. J was trimmed by 0 bases and V by 7 bases; bases with no gene match: 5. The CDR3 loop is CASTQTSGGSYEQYF. DNA for the CDR3: TGTGCCAGCACCCAAACTAGCGGGGGCTCCTACGAGCAGTACTTC.

V and J are TRBV25-1 and TRBJ1-1, with 9 bases fitting TRBD1. Germline V gene lookup returns CDR1 MGHDK and CDR2 SYGVNS. The CDR3 consists of 18 residues. V lost 5 bases, J lost 1 base, and 14 bases stayed unmatched. The CDR3: CASSPTGTGMRANTEAFF. For the CDR3, the DNA is TGTGCCAGCAGTCCCACCGGGACAGGGATGCGAGCGAACACTGAAGCTTTCTTT.

The rearrangement joins TRBV7-9 to TRBJ2-2, with 7 bases that match TRBD1. J was trimmed by 6 bases and V by 3 bases; bases with no gene match: 7. CDR3 length equals 15 residues. In germline, CDR1 is SEHNR, CDR2 FQNEAQ (reference sequence). The CDR3 DNA reads as TGTGCCAGCAGCTTTAACCGACAGGGCGCCGGGGAGCTGTTTTTT. This sequence encodes CASSFNRQGAGELFF. Together with reference TRBV7-9 and TRBJ2-2, the CDR3 gives the full variable domain: DTGVSQNPRHKITKRGQNVTFRCDPISEHNRLYWYRQTLGQGPEFLTYFQNEAQLEKSRLLSDRFSAERPKGSFSTLEIQRTEQGDSAMYLCASSFNRQGAGELFFGEGSRLTVL.